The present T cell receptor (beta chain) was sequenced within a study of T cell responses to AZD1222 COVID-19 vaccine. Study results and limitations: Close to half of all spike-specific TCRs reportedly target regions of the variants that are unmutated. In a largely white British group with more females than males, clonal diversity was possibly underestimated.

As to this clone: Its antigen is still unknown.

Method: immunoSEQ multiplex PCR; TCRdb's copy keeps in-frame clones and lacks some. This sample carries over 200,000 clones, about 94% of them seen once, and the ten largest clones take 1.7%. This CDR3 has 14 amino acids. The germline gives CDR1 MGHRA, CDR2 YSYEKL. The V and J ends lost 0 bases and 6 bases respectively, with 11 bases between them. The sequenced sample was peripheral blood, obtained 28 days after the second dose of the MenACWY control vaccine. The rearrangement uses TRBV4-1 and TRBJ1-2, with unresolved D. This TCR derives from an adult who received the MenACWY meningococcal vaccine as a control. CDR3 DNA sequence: TGCGCCAGCAGCCAAGATTCCAGTTTTGATGGCTACACCTTC. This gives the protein CASSQDSSFDGYTF.